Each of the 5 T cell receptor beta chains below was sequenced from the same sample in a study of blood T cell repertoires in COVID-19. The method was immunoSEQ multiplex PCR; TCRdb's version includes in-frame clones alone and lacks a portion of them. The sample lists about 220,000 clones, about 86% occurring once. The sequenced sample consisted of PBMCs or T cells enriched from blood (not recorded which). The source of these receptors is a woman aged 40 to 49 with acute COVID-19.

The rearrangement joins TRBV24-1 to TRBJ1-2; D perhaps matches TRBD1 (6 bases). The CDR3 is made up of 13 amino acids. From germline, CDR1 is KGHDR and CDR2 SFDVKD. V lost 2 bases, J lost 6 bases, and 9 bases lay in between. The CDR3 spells CATSDSNRDGYTF. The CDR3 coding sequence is TGTGCCACCAGTGATTCCAACAGGGATGGCTACACCTTC.

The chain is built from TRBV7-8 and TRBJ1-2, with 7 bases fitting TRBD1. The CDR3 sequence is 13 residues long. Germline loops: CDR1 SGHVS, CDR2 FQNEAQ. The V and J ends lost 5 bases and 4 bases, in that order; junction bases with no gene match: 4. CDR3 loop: CASSDRAAYGYTF. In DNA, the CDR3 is TGTGCCAGCAGCGACAGGGCGGCCTATGGCTACACCTTC.

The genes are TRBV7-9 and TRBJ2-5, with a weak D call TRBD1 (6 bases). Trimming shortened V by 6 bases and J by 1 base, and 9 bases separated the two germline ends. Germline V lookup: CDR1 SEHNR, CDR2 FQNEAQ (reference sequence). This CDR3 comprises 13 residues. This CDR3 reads CASSGQSQETQYF. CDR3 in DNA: TGTGCCAGCAGTGGACAGTCCCAAGAGACCCAGTACTTC.

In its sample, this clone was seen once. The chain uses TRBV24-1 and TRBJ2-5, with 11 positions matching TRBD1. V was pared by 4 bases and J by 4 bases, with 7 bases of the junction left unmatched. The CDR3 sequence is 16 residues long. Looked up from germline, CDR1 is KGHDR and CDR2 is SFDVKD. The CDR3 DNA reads TGTGCCACCAGTGAGCCCGGGACAGGGGGATTAGAGACCCAGTACTTC. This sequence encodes CATSEPGTGGLETQYF.

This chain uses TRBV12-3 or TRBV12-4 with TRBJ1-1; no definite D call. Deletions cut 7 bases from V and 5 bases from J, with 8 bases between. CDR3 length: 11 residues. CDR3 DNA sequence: TGTGCCAGCACCCCCATGACTGAAGCTTTCTTT. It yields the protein CASTPMTEAFF.